Below are 20 T cell receptor beta chains sequenced from a single sample in a study of blood T cell repertoires in COVID-19. Profiling relied on immunoSEQ multiplex PCR, and the TCRdb table lists in-frame clones only, not all of them. There are roughly 160,000 clones in the sample; roughly nine tenths occur only once, and about 7% lies in the top ten. The sequenced sample was PBMCs or T cells enriched from blood (not recorded which). The receptors derive from a woman in her forties or fifties who had recovered from COVID-19.

The chain combines TRBV7-8 with TRBJ1-6; 7 bases are a match to TRBD1. Germline V gene sequence: CDR1 SGHVS, CDR2 FQNEAQ. CDR3 length equals 18 residues. J lost 1 base, V lost 2 bases, and 8 bases had no gene match. CDR3 region: CASSLRTGGGSYNSPLHF. The CDR3 nucleotides read TGTGCCAGCAGCTTACGGACAGGCGGAGGGTCCTATAATTCACCCCTCCACTTT.

This clone was seen once. The chain's CDR3 is CASSFGQGYEDTEAFF. CDR3 in DNA: TGTGCCAGCAGCTTCGGACAGGGATATGAAGACACTGAAGCTTTCTTT. The J gene is TRBJ1-1, the V gene TRBV11-1, with 8 bases matching TRBD1. J gave up 3 bases and V 3 bases, and 9 bases lay outside the gene matches. The germline V gene encodes CDR1 SGHAT and CDR2 FQDESV (reference sequence). The CDR3 consists of 16 residues.

The chain employs TRBV28 and TRBJ1-2; 9 nucleotides match TRBD1. The CDR3 spans 15 residues. In germline, CDR1 is MDHEN, CDR2 SYDVKM. V shed 7 bases, J shed 0 bases, and the junction held 6 bases outside the gene matches. CDR3 sequence (DNA): TGTGCCAGCAATAAAGGACAGGGGCCTAACTATGGCTACACCTTC. Protein product: CASNKGQGPNYGYTF.

This chain's CDR3 is CASSPRGQGGNTIYF. The CDR3 DNA follows: TGTGCCAGCTCACCCCGCGGACAGGGCGGAAACACCATATATTTT. The chain links TRBV18 to TRBJ1-3; 8 bases are shared with TRBD1. The CDR3 consists of 15 residues. Germline trimming cut 3 bases from V and 4 bases from J; bases unmatched to any gene: 5. CDR1 and CDR2 from the germline V gene are KGHSH and LQKENI.

CDR3 region: CASSPLELRSSGNTIYF. As DNA, the CDR3 is TGTGCCAGCTCACCACTAGAGCTTCGAAGCTCTGGAAACACCATATATTTT. The chain carries TRBV18 and TRBJ1-3; the D is unclear. The CDR3 covers 17 residues. The V end lost 1 base, the J end lost 0 bases, and 13 bases lay between the germline ends. The germline V gene encodes CDR1 KGHSH and CDR2 LQKENI.

This clone was detected only a few times. The V call is TRBV11-3, the J call TRBJ2-1, with 7 bases lining up with TRBD2. This CDR3 has 15 residues. The V gene's germline CDR1 is SGHNT and CDR2 YENEEA. J was trimmed by 7 bases and V by 5 bases; bases with no gene match: 11. In nucleotides, the CDR3 is TGTGCCAGCAGCCTTCTGATGGGGGGGGAGAATGAGCAGTTCTTC. Protein product: CASSLLMGGENEQFF.

This clone has just a few counts. J is TRBJ1-2 and V is TRBV29-1; the D gene is possibly TRBD1 (5 bases). Germline V gene sequence: CDR1 SQVTM, CDR2 ANQGSEA. The CDR3 sequence is 13 residues long. Trimming took off 3 bases at V and 4 bases at J, with 12 bases between the two ends. As DNA, the CDR3 is TGCAGCGTTGACAGGGAAGGCCTCTATGGCTACACCTTC. Its translation is CSVDREGLYGYTF. The full variable domain, completed using reference TRBV29-1 and TRBJ1-2, is SAVISQKPSRDICQRGTSLTIQCQVDSQVTMMFWYRQQPGQSLTLIATANQGSEATYESGFVIDKFPISRPNLTFSTLTVSNMSPEDSSIYLCSVDREGLYGYTFGSGTRLTVV.

The CDR3 protein is CASSSQLRTSGRAVHEQYF. In DNA form, the CDR3 reads TGTGCCAGCAGCTCGCAACTTCGGACTAGCGGGAGGGCCGTCCACGAGCAGTACTTC. The gene calls are TRBV7-9 and TRBJ2-7, with 15 bases that match TRBD2. The CDR3 has 19 residues. CDR1 and CDR2 from the germline V gene are SEHNR and FQNEAQ (reference sequence). Trimming took 4 bases from V and 5 from J; bases not matched to a gene: 15.

The chain has TRBV2 and TRBJ1-2; D is perhaps TRBD1 (6 bases). This CDR3 region has 13 residues. Germline assignment: CDR1 SNHLY and CDR2 FYNNEI. V was shortened by 8 bases and J by 2 bases, with 12 bases between the two germline ends. The CDR3 is CASRGGGNYGYTF. CDR3 DNA sequence: TGTGCCAGCCGGGGAGGGGGGAACTATGGCTACACCTTC.

This clone was seen just once. The chain recombines TRBV5-4 with TRBJ2-3; 7 nucleotides match TRBD2. V lost 8 bases, J lost 1 base, and 7 bases stayed unmatched. This CDR3 is 14 amino acids long. Per germline, CDR1 SGHNT and CDR2 YYREEE (reference sequence). CDR3 coding DNA: TGTGCCAGTAAGGCGGGAGCCCGCACAGATACGCAGTATTTT. Its translation: CASKAGARTDTQYF.

This clone is a singleton in its sample. This chain connects TRBV7-9 to TRBJ2-7; D unclear. CDR3 size: 13 residues. V lost 5 bases and J 0 bases, leaving 8 bases between the germline ends. CDR1 SEHNR and CDR2 FQNEAQ come from the germline V gene (reference sequence). The CDR3 nucleotides are TGTGCCAGCAGCGTGGCCGTCTCCTACGAGCAGTACTTC. Its protein is CASSVAVSYEQYF.

The chain uses TRBV18 and TRBJ2-1; D perhaps matches TRBD1 (5 bases). The V gene's germline CDR1 is KGHSH and CDR2 LQKENI. Trimming took off 3 bases at V and 9 bases at J, with 9 bases between the two ends. The CDR3 has 12 amino acids. CDR3 in DNA: TGTGCCAGCTCACCGTCAGGGTTTGAGCAGTTCTTC. This translates into CASSPSGFEQFF.

This chain uses TRBV28 with TRBJ2-7; the D gene is possibly TRBD2 (6 bases). This CDR3 has 15 amino acids. The V and J ends lost 2 bases and 7 bases respectively, with 18 bases between them. CDR1 is MDHEN and CDR2 is SYDVKM in the germline V gene. CDR3 region: CASSLGGKVKVEQYF. The CDR3 DNA is TGTGCCAGCAGTTTAGGCGGGAAGGTTAAAGTAGAGCAGTACTTC.

The rearrangement joins TRBV10-1 to TRBJ2-1; perhaps TRBD2 as D (6 bases). The CDR3 has 15 amino acids. V gave up 0 bases and J gave up 5 bases, with 11 bases separating them. The germline gives CDR1 WNHNN, CDR2 SYGVQD (reference sequence). The CDR3 DNA follows: TGCGCCAGCAGTGAGTCGGGGGGAAGCAACAATGAGCAGTTCTTC. Amino acid sequence: CASSESGGSNNEQFF.

The chain is built from TRBV2 and TRBJ2-1; tentative D call: TRBD2 (6 bases). The CDR3 length is 15 residues. CDR1 and CDR2 from the germline V gene are SNHLY and FYNNEI. V lost 6 bases and J lost 6, with 18 bases in between. CDR3 nucleotide sequence: TGTGCCAGCAGAGCAGGAGGGCCACAGGTCAATGAGCAGTTCTTC. It translates to CASRAGGPQVNEQFF.

The rearrangement uses TRBV5-6 and TRBJ2-2, with a tentative D call TRBD1 (6 bases). The length of the CDR3 is 18 residues. Per the germline V gene, CDR1 is SGHDT and CDR2 is YYEEEE. V lost 4 bases and J 0 bases, leaving 19 bases between the germline ends. In nucleotides, the CDR3 is TGTGCCAGCAGCCCGGGGTGGTTTGGGGGCTCGAACACCGGGGAGCTGTTTTTT. It yields the protein CASSPGWFGGSNTGELFF.

There are a few counts of this clone. The chain couples TRBV5-4 to TRBJ1-4; 9 bases are a match to TRBD1. This CDR3 is 16 amino acids long. V lost 4 bases, J lost 6 bases, and 10 bases stayed unmatched. The V gene's germline CDR1 is SGHNT and CDR2 YYREEE (reference sequence). The chain's CDR3 is CASSRGQGRGDEKLFF. The CDR3 DNA reads TGTGCCAGCAGCCGCGGACAGGGGCGGGGAGATGAAAAACTGTTTTTT.

The rearrangement links TRBV5-6 to TRBJ1-1; TRBD1 agrees at 9 bases. The J segment lost 1 base and the V segment lost 4 bases, leaving 5 bases of the junction unmatched. Germline CDR1 reads SGHDT; CDR2 reads YYEEEE. The CDR3 spans 15 residues. CDR3 in DNA: TGTGCCAGCAGCCACCGGACAGGGGCGAACACTGAAGCTTTCTTT. This codes for CASSHRTGANTEAFF. The full variable domain, its missing parts supplied by reference TRBV5-6 and TRBJ1-1, is DAGVTQSPTHLIKTRGQQVTLRCSPKSGHDTVSWYQQALGQGPQFIFQYYEEEERQRGNFPDRFSGHQFPNYSSELNVNALLLGDSALYLCASSHRTGANTEAFFGQGTRLTVV.

This chain uses TRBV27 with TRBJ2-1; D may be TRBD2 (5 bases). The CDR3 runs 15 residues. The V gene lost 2 bases and the J gene lost 4 bases, with 12 bases spanning the gap. CDR1 and CDR2 (germline): MNHEY, SMNVEV (reference sequence). The CDR3 loop is CASSLEGSVYNEQFF. The CDR3 DNA sequence: TGTGCCAGCAGTTTAGAGGGTTCGGTTTACAATGAGCAGTTCTTC.

The chain joins TRBV27 to TRBJ2-1; 7 nucleotides align to TRBD1. Trimming at V came to 6 bases and at J to 6 bases, leaving 8 bases not matched to a gene. The CDR3 covers 14 residues. The germline gives CDR1 MNHEY, CDR2 SMNVEV (reference sequence). CDR3 region: CASSPGTVVNEQFF. CDR3 coding DNA: TGTGCCAGCAGCCCCGGGACAGTAGTCAATGAGCAGTTCTTC.